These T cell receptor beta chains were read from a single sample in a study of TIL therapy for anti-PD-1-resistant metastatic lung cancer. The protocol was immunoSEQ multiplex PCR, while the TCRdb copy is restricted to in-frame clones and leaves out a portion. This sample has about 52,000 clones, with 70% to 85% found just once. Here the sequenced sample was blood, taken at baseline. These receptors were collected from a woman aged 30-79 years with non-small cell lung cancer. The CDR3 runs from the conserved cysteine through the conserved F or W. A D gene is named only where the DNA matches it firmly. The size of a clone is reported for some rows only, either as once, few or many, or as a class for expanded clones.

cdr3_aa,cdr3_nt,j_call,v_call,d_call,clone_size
CAWKLTSGNISYEQYF,TGTGCCTGGAAACTTACTAGCGGGAACATCTCCTACGAGCAGTACTTC,TRBJ2-7,TRBV30,TRBD2,-
CASSSLPQDTDTQYF,TGCGCCAGCAGCTCCCTTCCCCAGGACACAGATACGCAGTATTTT,TRBJ2-3,TRBV5-1,-,-
CASSGTGKPGANVLTF,TGCGCCAGCAGCGGGACAGGGAAGCCTGGGGCCAACGTCCTGACTTTC,TRBJ2-6,TRBV5-1,TRBD1,-
CASSLQGTAANYGYTF,TGTGCCAGCAGTCTTCAGGGCACCGCGGCAAACTATGGCTACACCTTC,TRBJ1-2,TRBV27,-,-
CASSSGTGHYEQYF,TGTGCCAGTAGTTCCGGGACAGGCCACTACGAGCAGTACTTC,TRBJ2-7,TRBV19,TRBD1,-
CASSLDRDRGLVGYTF,TGTGCCAGCAGCTTAGATCGGGACAGGGGCTTAGTTGGCTACACCTTC,TRBJ1-2,TRBV7-9,TRBD1,-
CASSSGQGWTNTEAFF,TGTGCCAGCAGTTCCGGACAGGGTTGGACGAACACTGAAGCTTTCTTT,TRBJ1-1,TRBV28,TRBD1,once
CASSQQVTGELFF,TGCGCCAGCAGTCAACAGGTCACCGGGGAGCTGTTTTTT,TRBJ2-2,TRBV5-1,-,-
CASSVLSDTGELFF,TGTGCCAGCAGCGTTCTTTCGGACACCGGGGAGCTGTTTTTT,TRBJ2-2,TRBV9,-,-
CASSQAGYPSEQYF,TGCGCCAGCAGCCAAGCTGGGTACCCGAGCGAGCAGTACTTC,TRBJ2-7,TRBV4-3,-,-